Presented here are 5 T cell receptor beta chains from one specimen sequenced in a study of blood T cell repertoires in COVID-19. Clones were sequenced by immunoSEQ multiplex PCR, and TCRdb holds only the in-frame ones, with some missing. The sample lists 95,000 to 150,000 clones, about four fifths occurring once. Sequencing was performed on peripheral blood. The receptors originated from a man aged 60-69 years with active or convalescent COVID-19.

CDR3 residues: CASCRQGSSDEQFF. In DNA form, the CDR3 reads TGTGCCAGTTGCAGACAGGGTTCAAGCGATGAGCAGTTCTTC. The chain links TRBV19 to TRBJ2-1; TRBD1 matches 7 bases. This CDR3 comprises 14 residues. The germline CDR1 and CDR2 sequences are LNHDA and SQIVND (reference sequence). J was trimmed by 8 bases and V by 8 bases; bases with no gene match: 12. The whole variable domain, remainder taken from reference TRBV19 and TRBJ2-1, is DGGITQSPKYLFRKEGQNVTLSCEQNLNHDAMYWYRQDPGQGLRLIYYSQIVNDFQKGDIAEGYSVSREKKESFPLTVTSAQKNPTAFYLCASCRQGSSDEQFFGPGTRLTVL.

This clone has a count of ten or more. The chain is built from TRBV29-1 and TRBJ2-5, with D perhaps matching TRBD2 (6 bases). V was shortened by 7 bases and J by 5 bases, with 20 bases between the two germline ends. Germline V gene sequence: CDR1 SQVTM, CDR2 ANQGSEA. The CDR3 is 14 amino acids. The CDR3 nucleotides read TGCAGCGGTGGTAGACGGGAGCCGGTTGAGACCCAGTACTTC. Its translation is CSGGRREPVETQYF.

The rearrangement links TRBV21-1 to TRBJ1-6. TRBV21-1 is described as a pseudogene. The CDR3 runs 14 residues. The CDR3 DNA follows: TGTGCCAGGGATCGGGGGGCCTATAATTCACCCCTCCACTTT. This gives the protein CARDRGAYNSPLHF.

This chain connects TRBV7-6 to TRBJ1-1; D is possibly TRBD1 (6 bases). The V gene's germline CDR1 is SGHVS and CDR2 FNYEAQ. The CDR3 consists of 16 residues. The germline V and J ends were trimmed by 1 base and 5 bases, with 17 bases remaining between them. The CDR3 loop reads CASSLDPSGVYTEAFF. In DNA, the CDR3 is TGTGCCAGCAGCTTAGACCCGTCAGGGGTTTATACTGAAGCTTTCTTT.

The chain employs TRBV5-4 and TRBJ2-7, with 10 bases identical to TRBD1. This CDR3 is 15 amino acids long. The ends lost 4 bases at V and 5 bases at J; junction bases unmatched: 9. Germline CDR1 reads SGHNT; CDR2 reads YYREEE (reference sequence). The DNA of the CDR3 is TGTGCCAGCAGCCTAAGACGACAGGGGGCTAACGAGCAGTACTTC. Protein sequence: CASSLRRQGANEQYF. Looking up the rest from reference TRBV5-4 and TRBJ2-7 gives the full variable domain: ETGVTQSPTHLIKTRGQQVTLRCSSQSGHNTVSWYQQALGQGPQFIFQYYREEENGRGNFPPRFSGLQFPNYSSELNVNALELDDSALYLCASSLRRQGANEQYFGPGTRLTVT.